The sample holds one count of the clone carrying this T cell receptor beta chain. V was trimmed by 8 bases and J by 5 bases, leaving 12 bases between them. This CDR3 has 12 amino acids. Germline lookup yields CDR1 MNHEY and CDR2 SVGAGI. This record belongs to a study of blood T cells in healthy people across ages. The second PCR ran about 6 to 11 cycles with a sample-barcoded 5' primer and J-beta primers. One entry per CDR3 protein results from TCRdb running MiXCR on the 5' RACE reads. The table includes hundreds of thousands of distinct CDR3 sequences, approximately 50% detected once. The sequence was collected from a man in his sixties in good health. This rearrangement joins TRBV6-5 to TRBJ2-5; D unclear. The material sequenced was blood. The CDR3 protein is CASGPGWETQYF. The CDR3 nucleotides are TGTGCCAGCGGGCCCGGCTGGGAGACCCAGTACTTC.